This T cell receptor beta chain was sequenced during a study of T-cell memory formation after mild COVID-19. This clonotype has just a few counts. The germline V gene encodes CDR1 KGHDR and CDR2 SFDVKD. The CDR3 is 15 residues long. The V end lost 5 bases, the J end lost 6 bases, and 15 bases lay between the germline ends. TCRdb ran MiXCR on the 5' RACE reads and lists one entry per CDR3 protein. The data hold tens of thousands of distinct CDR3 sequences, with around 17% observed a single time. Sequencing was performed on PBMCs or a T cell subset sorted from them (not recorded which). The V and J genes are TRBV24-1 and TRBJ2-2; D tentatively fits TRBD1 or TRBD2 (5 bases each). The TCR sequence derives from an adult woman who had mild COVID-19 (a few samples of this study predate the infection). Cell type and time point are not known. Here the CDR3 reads CATSVRDPGPGELFF. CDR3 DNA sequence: TGTGCCACCAGTGTTCGGGACCCGGGCCCCGGGGAGCTGTTTTTT.